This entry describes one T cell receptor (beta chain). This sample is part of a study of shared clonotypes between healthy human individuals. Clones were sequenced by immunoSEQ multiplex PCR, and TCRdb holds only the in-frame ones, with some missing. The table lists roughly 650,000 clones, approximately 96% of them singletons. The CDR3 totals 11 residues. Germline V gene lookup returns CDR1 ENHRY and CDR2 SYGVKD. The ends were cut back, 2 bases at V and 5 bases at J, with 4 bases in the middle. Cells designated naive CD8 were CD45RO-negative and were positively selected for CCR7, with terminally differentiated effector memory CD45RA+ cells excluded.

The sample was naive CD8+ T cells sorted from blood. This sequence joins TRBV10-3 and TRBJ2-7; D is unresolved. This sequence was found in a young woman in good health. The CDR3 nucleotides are TGTGCCATCAGTGAGGGAAACGAGCAGTACTTC. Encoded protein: CAISEGNEQYF.